The source of this T cell receptor beta chain is a study of T cell clonotyping in hematopoietic cell transplantation. Only a few counts were recorded for this clone. The antigen remains unidentified. V gave up 3 bases and J gave up 0 bases, with 6 bases separating them. The length of the CDR3 is 14 residues. CDR1 and CDR2 from the germline V gene are SNHLY and FYNNEI. Clones were read by immunoSEQ multiplex PCR, and TCRdb kept only the in-frame ones, dropping some. The data contain approximately 19,000 clones, about 82% of them singletons. Sample time point: recipient sample about 28 days before transplant, after cytoreduction. Findings of the study overall: At the given depth, recipient repertoires were over 95% de novo clonotypes.

V usage is TRBV2 and J usage is TRBJ1-5; D is uncertain. The source is a man aged 50 to 59 with acute myeloid leukemia. Some clones in this sample may be carry-over from other donors' samples. The sequencing used peripheral blood mononuclear cells, collected before stem cell transplant. The CDR3 DNA reads TGTGCCAGCAGTGACTCACATAGCAATCAGCCCCAGCATTTT. Encoded protein: CASSDSHSNQPQHF.